The clone carrying this TCR beta chain was recorded a few times. Its matching antigen is unknown. V lost 6 bases to trimming and J lost 4 bases, with 18 bases between them. The V gene's germline CDR1 is MNHEY and CDR2 SVGAGI. This CDR3 has 16 amino acids. Profiling of TCR beta VDJ combinations and CDR3 sequences used genomic DNA as template. From the reads, TCRdb called clonotypes with MiXCR, one entry per CDR3 protein. The sample records about 270,000 distinct CDR3 sequences, approximately 56% being singletons. The entry originates in a study of CD8+CD57+ T cells in acquired aplastic anemia. Study context: Sorting CD4+ and CD8+ cells gave DNA averaging around 3 ug. Findings and caveats of the study: Simpson's diversity of CD8+ cells was not significantly different in patients compared with controls. Around 30 sequences, all CD8+ CDR3, were shared between patients and controls.

The sequence derives from a human donor with severe aplastic anemia or a healthy control (not recorded which). Sequenced material: sorted CD4+, CD8+, or CD8+CD57+ T cells (not recorded which) from PBMCs. The gene calls are TRBV6-5 and TRBJ1-4, with D possibly matching TRBD1 (5 bases). The CDR3 nucleotides are TGTGCCAGCAGCCCCGTAAATGGGGGAAATAATGAAAAACTGTTTTTT. The encoded protein is CASSPVNGGNNEKLFF.